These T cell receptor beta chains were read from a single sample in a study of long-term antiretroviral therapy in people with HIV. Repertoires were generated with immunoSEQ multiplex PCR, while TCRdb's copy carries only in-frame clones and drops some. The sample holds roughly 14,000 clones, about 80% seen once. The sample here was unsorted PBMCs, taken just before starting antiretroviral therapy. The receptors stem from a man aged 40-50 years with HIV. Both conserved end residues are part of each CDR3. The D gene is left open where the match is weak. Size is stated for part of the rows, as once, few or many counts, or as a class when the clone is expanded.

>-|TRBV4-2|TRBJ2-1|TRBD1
TGTGCCAGCAGCCAAGACACAGGGGTTCGGTTCTTC
CASSQDTGVRFF
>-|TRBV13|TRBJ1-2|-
TGTGCCAGCAGCTTAGGTCAGGCCCCCTACTATGGCTACACCTTC
CASSLGQAPYYGYTF
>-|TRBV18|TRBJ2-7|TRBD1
TGTGCCAGCTCACCTGAAGGGACAGGGTCGTCCTACGAGCAGTACTTC
CASSPEGTGSSYEQYF
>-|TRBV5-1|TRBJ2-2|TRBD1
TGCGCCAGCAGCCCCTCACAGGGGGCGCTGGACACCGGGGAGCTGTTTTTT
CASSPSQGALDTGELFF
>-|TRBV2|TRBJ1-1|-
TGTGCCAGCAGCGACCCACACACCTTCGTTAACACTGAAGCTTTCTTT
CASSDPHTFVNTEAFF
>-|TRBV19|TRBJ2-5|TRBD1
TGTGCCAGTGGGACAGGGGTACAAGAGACCCAGTACTTC
CASGTGVQETQYF
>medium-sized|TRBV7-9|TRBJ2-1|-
TGTGCCAGCAGCTGGGGCCCTGGGGGTGAGCAGTTCTTC
CASSWGPGGEQFF
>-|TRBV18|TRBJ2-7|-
TGTGCCAGCTCACCACCAGGGTCCCCACACGAGCAGTACTTC
CASSPPGSPHEQYF
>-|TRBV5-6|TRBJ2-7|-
TGTGCCAGCAGCTTGGAAGGGAATTCCTACGAGCAGTACTTC
CASSLEGNSYEQYF
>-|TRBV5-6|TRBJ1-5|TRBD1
TGTGCCAGCAGCCTGGGACAGATAAATCAGCCCCAGCATTTT
CASSLGQINQPQHF
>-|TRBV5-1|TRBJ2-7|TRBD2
TGCGCCAGCAGCTTAACCGGACTAGCGTCCTACGAGCAGTACTTC
CASSLTGLASYEQYF
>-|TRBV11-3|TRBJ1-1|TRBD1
TGTGCCAGCAGCTCGGGACAGTTTAGATTTGCTGAAGCTTTCTTT
CASSSGQFRFAEAFF
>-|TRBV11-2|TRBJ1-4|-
TGTGCCAGCAGCACCTCAACTAATGAAAAACTGTTTTTT
CASSTSTNEKLFF
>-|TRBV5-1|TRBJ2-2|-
TGCGCCAGCAGCCCCCGGCAGGGCGAAGCCGGGGAGCTGTTTTTT
CASSPRQGEAGELFF
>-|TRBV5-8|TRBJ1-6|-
TGTGCCAGCAGCTTGGCGGCAGGGAGAACGAATTCACCCCTCCACTTT
CASSLAAGRTNSPLHF
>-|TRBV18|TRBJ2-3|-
TGTGCCAGCTCACCAGTACAGAACACAGATACGCAGTATTTT
CASSPVQNTDTQYF
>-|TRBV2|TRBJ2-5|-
TGTGCCAGCAGTCGCCGCCAAGGGACCCAGTACTTC
CASSRRQGTQYF
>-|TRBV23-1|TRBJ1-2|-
TGCGCCAGCAGTCAATCTGGGAACTATGGCTACACCTTC
CASSQSGNYGYTF